The present T cell receptor beta chain was sequenced within a study of PD-L1 blockade in urothelial cancer. The length of the CDR3 is 15 residues. From germline, CDR1 is MNHEY and CDR2 SVGAGI. Trimming stripped 5 bases from V and 7 bases from J, with 15 bases between. The sample's time point: peripheral blood 6 weeks after treatment start. Synthetic templates analogous to TCR were spiked into all PCRs individually. Repertoires were generated with immunoSEQ multiplex PCR, while TCRdb's copy carries only in-frame clones and drops some. The sample holds more than 95,000 clones; approximately 90% are singletons and the top ten take around 1.7%.

The sequenced sample was PBMCs, obtained around atezolizumab (anti-PD-L1) treatment. The origin of this receptor is a man aged 60 to 69 with urothelial cancer. This chain uses TRBV6-5 with TRBJ1-6, with TRBD1 as a possible D gene (6 bases). The CDR3 here is CASSLDRKINSPLHF. The CDR3 region has the DNA TGTGCCAGCAGTCTTGACAGGAAGATAAATTCACCCCTCCACTTT.